These T cell receptor beta chains were read from a single sample in a study of CD8+ T cells in alopecia areata. The assay was immunoSEQ multiplex PCR, and TCRdb's table has in-frame clones only and misses some. The sample has about 200,000 clones, around 50% seen once. Sequencing was done on a sample of CD8+ T cells sorted from blood. These receptors came from a human donor in good health. CDR3s include the opening cysteine and the closing phenylalanine or tryptophan. The order of the fields is V gene, J gene, CDR3 protein.

TRBV4-1	TRBJ2-5	CASSQPFEVGETQYF
TRBV6-1	TRBJ2-5	CASSGRGGTVETQYF
TRBV4-1	TRBJ2-5	CASSQEPAEGRETQYF
TRBV29-1	TRBJ2-3	CSVGSGGSDTQYF
TRBV7-2	TRBJ1-2	CASQPVAGRNGYTF
TRBV19	TRBJ1-6	CASSIGGLIHF
TRBV5-1	TRBJ2-1	CASSFGSYNEQFF
TRBV30	TRBJ2-3	CASGTSGFTDTQYF
TRBV29-1	TRBJ1-1	CSVAGGPTEAFF
TRBV6-5	TRBJ2-3	CASSLPTSGGDTQYF
TRBV7-8	TRBJ2-3	CASSSGLGEIPSTDTQYF
TRBV10-3	TRBJ1-1	CAISAVTNTEAFF
TRBV7-9	TRBJ2-5	CASSSGGQTQYF
TRBV4-1	TRBJ2-7	CASSARDSPSYEQYF
TRBV27	TRBJ2-5	CASSTGPLRETQYF
TRBV25-1	TRBJ2-2	CASSELNTGELFF
TRBV4-1	TRBJ1-3	CASSQDPAGALSGNTIYF